This T cell receptor (beta chain) was recovered during a study of tumor-infiltrating lymphocytes in primary liver carcinoma. Overall study: Patients were both men and women, whose ages ran from 30 to 69 years. Study-wide points: The study found a significantly higher top-250-clone fraction in tumors than in blood (p = 0.039). Tumor region pairs overlapped more than did tumor-adjacent and tumor-blood pairs.

The CDR3 sequence is 14 residues long. With 1 base removed from V and 5 bases from J, the gap between germline ends came to 13 bases. From germline, CDR1 is SGHRS and CDR2 YFSETQ. TCR beta cDNA was prepared out of roughly 450 ng total RNA by means of a constant-region primer. ARM-PCR, slightly modified, supplied the TCR beta libraries through three nested multiplex PCR rounds. TRBV1-TRBV30 forward and Cbeta reverse primers drove the first two roughly 10-cycle rounds. From the multiplex PCR reads, TCRdb called clonotypes with MiXCR, one entry per CDR3 protein. Among 180,000 or so distinct CDR3 sequences, roughly three fifths were seen once, and the ten largest hold 65% to 80%. Blood RNA came from unsorted whole blood; germline DNA was also extracted. Preoperatively, roughly 4.1 milliliters of peripheral blood were collected. This clonotype occurred once. The antigen is undetermined.

The rearrangement uses TRBV5-1 and TRBJ2-7; TRBD2 is a possible D gene (7 bases). The receptor was derived from a man in his forties or fifties with primary liver carcinoma and hepatitis B virus infection. What was sequenced was peripheral blood. The CDR3 DNA reads TGCGCCAGCAGCTTGCCGGGGGGCGCTGACGAGCAGTACTTC. It translates to CASSLPGGADEQYF.